The 12 T cell receptor beta chains reported below all come from one sample, sequenced in a study of monozygotic twins with inflammatory bowel disease. TCRdb re-called the 5' RACE reads, yielding one record per CDR3 amino acid sequence without DNA. This sample's table reports 400,000 or so distinct CDR3 sequences. The sequenced material came from blood. These receptors all stem from a human donor with ulcerative colitis or Crohn's disease, or a healthy co-twin of an affected twin (not recorded which).

The CDR3 reads CASSHGTSWYEQYF. The chain couples TRBV5-4 to TRBJ2-7. CDR1 SGHNT and CDR2 YYREEE come from the germline V gene (reference sequence). The CDR3 covers 14 residues.

This chain connects TRBV5-6 to TRBJ2-1; TCRdb calls TRBD2, which cannot be checked without DNA. Germline CDR1 reads SGHDT; CDR2 reads YYEEEE. The CDR3 consists of 16 residues. The CDR3 spells CASSLVVSGTQNEQFF.

The gene calls are TRBV6-1 and TRBJ2-3; TCRdb returns TRBD2, unconfirmable since there is no DNA. The germline V gene has CDR1 MNHNS and CDR2 SASEGT. The CDR3 totals 11 residues. The CDR3 spells CASGPFLLAVF.

This chain joins TRBV6-2 or TRBV6-3 and TRBJ2-7; TCRdb names TRBD2, which stays unverified in the absence of DNA. The CDR3 contains 16 residues. From germline, CDR1 is MNHEY and CDR2 SVGEGT. The CDR3 sequence is CASSPEGLLMSYEQYF.

This chain links TRBV28 with TRBJ2-3; without DNA, the TCRdb call of TRBD1 cannot be checked. The CDR3 has 13 amino acids. Germline CDR1 MDHEN, CDR2 SYDVKM. The CDR3 is CASRGGSTDTQYF.

The chain uses TRBV11-2 and TRBJ1-1; TCRdb proposes TRBD1, but this gene call is untestable without DNA. The CDR3 runs to 17 residues. Per the germline V gene, CDR1 is SGHAT and CDR2 is FQNNGV. The CDR3 sequence: CASSPFPPGQGNTEAFF.

V gene TRBV18 combines with J gene TRBJ1-5. CDR1 is KGHSH and CDR2 is LQKENI in the germline V gene. The CDR3 extends over 13 amino acids. CDR3: CASSPQGWQPQHF.

The chain joins TRBV5-1 to TRBJ2-5. Germline CDR1 SGHRS, CDR2 YFSETQ. This CDR3 is 13 amino acids long. The CDR3 spells CASSLSGVETQYF.

V is TRBV9 and J is TRBJ1-1. CDR3 size: 15 residues. Germline values: CDR1 SGDLS, CDR2 YYNGEE. Here the CDR3 reads CASSAAVVGNTEAFF. The whole variable domain, remainder taken from reference TRBV9 and TRBJ1-1, is DSGVTQTPKHLITATGQRVTLRCSPRSGDLSVYWYQQSLDQGLQFLIQYYNGEERAKGNILERFSAQQFPDLHSELNLSSLELGDSALYFCASSAAVVGNTEAFFGQGTRLTVV.

The chain joins TRBV7-7 to TRBJ2-2; lacking DNA, the TRBD1 call made by TCRdb goes unchecked. Germline CDR1 is SSHAT and CDR2 is FNYEAQ (reference sequence). There are 16 residues in the CDR3. The CDR3 here is CASSLIGGPSTGELFF.

This chain links TRBV7-2 with TRBJ2-3; TCRdb's D call, TRBD1, is unchecked because there is no DNA. CDR1 and CDR2 from the germline V gene are SGHTA and FQGNSA. CDR3 length: 11 residues. CDR3 region: CASSRADTQYF.

CDR3 amino acids: CASSLWVQETQYF. The chain is built from TRBV5-1 and TRBJ2-5. CDR1 is SGHRS and CDR2 is YFSETQ in the germline V gene. There are 13 residues in the CDR3.